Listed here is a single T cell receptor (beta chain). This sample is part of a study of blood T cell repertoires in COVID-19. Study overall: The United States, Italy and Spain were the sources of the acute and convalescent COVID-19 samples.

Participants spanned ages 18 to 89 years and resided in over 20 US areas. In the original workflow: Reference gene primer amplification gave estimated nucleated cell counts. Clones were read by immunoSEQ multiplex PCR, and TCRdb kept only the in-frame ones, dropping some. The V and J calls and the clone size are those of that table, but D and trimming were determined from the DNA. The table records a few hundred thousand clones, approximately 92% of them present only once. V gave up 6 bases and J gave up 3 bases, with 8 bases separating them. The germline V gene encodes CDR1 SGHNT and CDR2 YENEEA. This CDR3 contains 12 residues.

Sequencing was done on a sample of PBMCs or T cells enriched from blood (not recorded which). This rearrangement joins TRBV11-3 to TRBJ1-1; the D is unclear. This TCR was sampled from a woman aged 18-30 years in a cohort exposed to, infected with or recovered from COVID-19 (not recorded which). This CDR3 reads CASRAQYTEAFF. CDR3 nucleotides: TGTGCCAGCAGAGCCCAATACACTGAAGCTTTCTTT.